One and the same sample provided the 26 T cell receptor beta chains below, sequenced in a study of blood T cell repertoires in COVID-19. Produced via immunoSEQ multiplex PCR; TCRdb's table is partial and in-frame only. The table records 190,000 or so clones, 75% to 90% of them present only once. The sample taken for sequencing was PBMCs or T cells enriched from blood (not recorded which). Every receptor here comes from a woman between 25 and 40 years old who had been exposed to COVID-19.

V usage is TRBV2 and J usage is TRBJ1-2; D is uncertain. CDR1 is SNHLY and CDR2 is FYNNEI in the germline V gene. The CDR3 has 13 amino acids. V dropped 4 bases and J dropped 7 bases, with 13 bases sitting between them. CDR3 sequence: CASSGELWGGYTF. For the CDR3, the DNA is TGTGCCAGCAGTGGGGAGCTCTGGGGTGGCTACACCTTC.

CDR3 in amino acids: CASSQETPDNEQFF. The DNA for the CDR3 is TGTGCCAGCAGCCAAGAGACTCCCGACAATGAGCAGTTCTTC. The gene calls are TRBV14 and TRBJ2-1; no clear D. The CDR3 has 14 residues. Germline assignment: CDR1 SGHDN and CDR2 FVKESK. The V end was cut by 0 bases, the J end by 5 bases, with 8 bases between.

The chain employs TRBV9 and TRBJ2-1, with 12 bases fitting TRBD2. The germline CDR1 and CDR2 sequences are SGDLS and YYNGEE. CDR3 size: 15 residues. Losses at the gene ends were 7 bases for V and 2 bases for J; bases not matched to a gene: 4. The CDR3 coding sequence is TGTGCCAGCTCCGCTAGCGGGGGGGCCTACAATGAGCAGTTCTTC. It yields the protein CASSASGGAYNEQFF.

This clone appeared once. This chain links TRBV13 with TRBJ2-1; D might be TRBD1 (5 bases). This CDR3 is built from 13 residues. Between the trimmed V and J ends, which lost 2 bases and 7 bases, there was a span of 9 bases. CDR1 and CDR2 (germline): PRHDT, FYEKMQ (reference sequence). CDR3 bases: TGTGCCAGCAGCTTACAAGCAGGGAATGAGCAGTTCTTC. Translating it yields CASSLQAGNEQFF.

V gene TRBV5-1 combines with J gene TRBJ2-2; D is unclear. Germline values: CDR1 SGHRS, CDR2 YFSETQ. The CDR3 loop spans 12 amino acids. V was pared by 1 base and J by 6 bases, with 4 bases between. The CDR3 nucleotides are TGCGCCAGCAGCTTGATCTCCGGGGAGCTGTTTTTT. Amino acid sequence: CASSLISGELFF.

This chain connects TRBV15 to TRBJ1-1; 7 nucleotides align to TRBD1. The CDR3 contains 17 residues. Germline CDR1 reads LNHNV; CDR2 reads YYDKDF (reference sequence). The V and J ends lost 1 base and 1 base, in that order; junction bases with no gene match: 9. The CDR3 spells CATSRVTRTGKNTEAFF. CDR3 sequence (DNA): TGTGCCACCAGCAGAGTAACGCGGACAGGCAAGAACACTGAAGCTTTCTTT.

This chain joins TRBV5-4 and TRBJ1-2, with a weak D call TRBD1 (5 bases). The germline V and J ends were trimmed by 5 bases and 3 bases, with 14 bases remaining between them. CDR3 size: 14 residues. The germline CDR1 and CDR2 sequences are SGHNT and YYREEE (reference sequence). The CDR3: CASSHPGTDYGYTF. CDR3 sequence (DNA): TGTGCCAGCAGTCACCCCGGGACTGACTATGGCTACACCTTC.

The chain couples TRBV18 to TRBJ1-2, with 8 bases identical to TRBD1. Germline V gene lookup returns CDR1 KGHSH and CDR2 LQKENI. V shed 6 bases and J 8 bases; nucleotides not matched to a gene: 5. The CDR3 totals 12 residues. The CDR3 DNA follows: TGTGCCAGCTCCCCAGACAGGGGAGGCTACACCTTC. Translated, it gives CASSPDRGGYTF.

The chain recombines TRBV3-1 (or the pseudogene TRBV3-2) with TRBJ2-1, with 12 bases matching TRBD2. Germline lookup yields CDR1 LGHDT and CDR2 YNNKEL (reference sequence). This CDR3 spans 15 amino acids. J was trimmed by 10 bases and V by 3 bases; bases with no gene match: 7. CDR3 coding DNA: TGTGCCAGCAGCCATGGGACTAGCGGGTCCAACGAGCAGTTCTTC. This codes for CASSHGTSGSNEQFF.

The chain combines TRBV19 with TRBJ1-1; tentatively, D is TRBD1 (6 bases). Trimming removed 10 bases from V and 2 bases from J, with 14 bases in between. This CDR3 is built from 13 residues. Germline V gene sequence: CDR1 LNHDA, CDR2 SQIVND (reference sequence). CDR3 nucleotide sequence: TGTGCCACCTCCGGGACACTAAACACTGAAGCTTTCTTT. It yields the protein CATSGTLNTEAFF.

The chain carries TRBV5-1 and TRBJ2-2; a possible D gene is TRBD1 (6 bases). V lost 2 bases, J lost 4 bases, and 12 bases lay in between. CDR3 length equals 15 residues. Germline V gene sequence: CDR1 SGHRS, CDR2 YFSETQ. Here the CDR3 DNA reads TGCGCCAGCAGCTTTAGGACAGACTTCACCGGGGAGCTGTTTTTT. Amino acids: CASSFRTDFTGELFF.

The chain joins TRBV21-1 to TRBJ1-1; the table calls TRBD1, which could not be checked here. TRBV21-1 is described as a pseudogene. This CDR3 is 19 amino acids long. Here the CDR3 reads CASTHSVLWTGTTGTEAFF. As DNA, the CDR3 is TGTGCCAGCACGCACTCGGTATTATGGACAGGGACGACGGGCACTGAAGCTTTCTTT.

CDR3: CASSPNRGGLNIQYF. DNA of the CDR3: TGTGCCAGCTCACCGAACCGCGGGGGGTTAAACATTCAGTACTTC. The chain carries TRBV18 and TRBJ2-4; 8 bases are shared with TRBD2. CDR1 is KGHSH and CDR2 is LQKENI in the germline V gene. The CDR3 runs to 15 residues. V gave up 3 bases and J gave up 6 bases; unmatched junction bases: 7.

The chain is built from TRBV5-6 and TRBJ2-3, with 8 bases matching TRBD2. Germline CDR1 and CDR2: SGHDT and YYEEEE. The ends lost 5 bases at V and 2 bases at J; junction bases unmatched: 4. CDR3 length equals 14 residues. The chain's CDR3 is CASSRGGLTDTQYF. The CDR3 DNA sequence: TGTGCCAGCAGTCGGGGGGGCCTCACAGATACGCAGTATTTT.

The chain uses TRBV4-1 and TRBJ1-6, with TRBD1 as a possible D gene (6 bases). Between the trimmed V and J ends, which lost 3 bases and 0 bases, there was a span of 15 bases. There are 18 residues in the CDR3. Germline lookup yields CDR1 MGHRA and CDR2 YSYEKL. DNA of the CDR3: TGCGCCAGCAGCCACGGATCAGGACAGAGCTCCTATAATTCACCCCTCCACTTT. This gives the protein CASSHGSGQSSYNSPLHF.

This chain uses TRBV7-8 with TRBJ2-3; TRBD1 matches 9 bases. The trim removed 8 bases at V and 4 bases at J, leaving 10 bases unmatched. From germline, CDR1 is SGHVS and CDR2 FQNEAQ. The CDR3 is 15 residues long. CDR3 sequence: CASSISGTGPDTQYF. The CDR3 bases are TGTGCCAGCTCTATTTCCGGGACAGGGCCAGATACGCAGTATTTT.

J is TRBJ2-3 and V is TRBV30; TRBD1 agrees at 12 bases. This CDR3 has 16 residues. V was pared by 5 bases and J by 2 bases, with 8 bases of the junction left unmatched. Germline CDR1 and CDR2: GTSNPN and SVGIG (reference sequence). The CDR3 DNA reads TGTGCCTGGCAAGGCCCGGGACAGGGGGCCACAGATACGCAGTATTTT. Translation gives CAWQGPGQGATDTQYF.

Here the CDR3 DNA reads TGCGCCAGCAGTGTGGGACTGGATACCTACGAGCAGTACTTC. This gives the protein CASSVGLDTYEQYF. V usage is TRBV10-2 and J usage is TRBJ2-7, with a possible D match to TRBD2 (6 bases). The CDR3 covers 14 residues. Trimming stripped 4 bases from V and 2 bases from J, with 12 bases between. Germline values: CDR1 WSHSY, CDR2 SAAADI.

The CDR3 DNA follows: TGTGCCAGCTCACCACCATATAGGAACACTGAAGCTTTCTTT. Translating gives CASSPPYRNTEAFF. The chain employs TRBV18 and TRBJ1-1; no reliable D call. Germline V lookup: CDR1 KGHSH, CDR2 LQKENI. This CDR3 is built from 14 residues. V lost 0 bases to trimming and J lost 1 base, with 6 bases between them.

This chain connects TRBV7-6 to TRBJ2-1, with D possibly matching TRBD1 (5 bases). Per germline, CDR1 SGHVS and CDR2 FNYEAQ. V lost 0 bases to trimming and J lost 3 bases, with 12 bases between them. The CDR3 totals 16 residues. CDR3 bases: TGTGCCAGCAGCTTAGCCAGGGCCAATATCTACAATGAGCAGTTCTTC. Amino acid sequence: CASSLARANIYNEQFF.

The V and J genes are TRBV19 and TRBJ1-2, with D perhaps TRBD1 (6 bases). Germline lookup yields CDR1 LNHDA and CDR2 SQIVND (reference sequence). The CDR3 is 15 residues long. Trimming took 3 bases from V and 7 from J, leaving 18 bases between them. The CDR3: CASSIGGDGGLGYTF. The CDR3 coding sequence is TGTGCCAGTAGTATTGGGGGAGACGGGGGGCTTGGCTACACCTTC.

CDR3 region: CASSPLPGTRGGNTEAFF. In DNA form, the CDR3 reads TGTGCCAGCTCACCACTCCCCGGGACAAGGGGGGGGAACACTGAAGCTTTCTTT. This chain uses TRBV18 with TRBJ1-1, with D tentatively TRBD1 (6 bases). With 1 base removed from V and 1 base from J, the gap between germline ends came to 19 bases. The CDR3 totals 18 residues. In germline, CDR1 is KGHSH, CDR2 LQKENI.

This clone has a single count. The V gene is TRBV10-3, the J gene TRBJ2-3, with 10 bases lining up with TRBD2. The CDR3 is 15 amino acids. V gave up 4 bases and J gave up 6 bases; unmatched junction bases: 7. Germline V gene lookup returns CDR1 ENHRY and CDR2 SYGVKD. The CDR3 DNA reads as TGTGCCATCAGTGGACTAGCGGGTACGGCGGATACGCAGTATTTT. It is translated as CAISGLAGTADTQYF.

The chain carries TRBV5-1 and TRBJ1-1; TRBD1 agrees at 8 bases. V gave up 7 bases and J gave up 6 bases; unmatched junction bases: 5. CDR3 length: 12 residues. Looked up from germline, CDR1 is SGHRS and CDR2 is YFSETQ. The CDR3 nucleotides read TGCGCCAGCTCCCCACAGGGGGCTGAAGCTTTCTTT. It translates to CASSPQGAEAFF.

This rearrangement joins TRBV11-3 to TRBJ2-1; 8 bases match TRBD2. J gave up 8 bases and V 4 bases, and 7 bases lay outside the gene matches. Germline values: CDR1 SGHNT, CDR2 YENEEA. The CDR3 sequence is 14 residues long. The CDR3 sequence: CASSSKGLEDEQFF. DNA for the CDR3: TGTGCCAGCAGCTCGAAGGGACTAGAGGATGAGCAGTTCTTC.

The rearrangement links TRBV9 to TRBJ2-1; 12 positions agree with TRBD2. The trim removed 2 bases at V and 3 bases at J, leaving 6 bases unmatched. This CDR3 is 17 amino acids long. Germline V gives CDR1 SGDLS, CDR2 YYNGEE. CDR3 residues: CASSVASGGGSYNEQFF. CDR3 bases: TGTGCCAGCAGCGTCGCTAGCGGGGGGGGTAGCTACAATGAGCAGTTCTTC.